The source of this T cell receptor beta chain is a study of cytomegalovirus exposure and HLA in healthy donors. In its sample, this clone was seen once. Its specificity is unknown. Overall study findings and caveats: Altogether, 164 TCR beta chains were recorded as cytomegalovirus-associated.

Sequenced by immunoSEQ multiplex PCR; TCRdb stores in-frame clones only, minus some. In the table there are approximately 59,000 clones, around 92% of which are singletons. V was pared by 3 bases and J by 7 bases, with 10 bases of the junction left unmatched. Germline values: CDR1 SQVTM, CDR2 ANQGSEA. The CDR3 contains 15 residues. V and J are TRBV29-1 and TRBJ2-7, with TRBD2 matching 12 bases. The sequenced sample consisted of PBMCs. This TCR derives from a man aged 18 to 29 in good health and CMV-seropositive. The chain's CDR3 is CSVDGLAGGPGEQYF. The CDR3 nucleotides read TGCAGCGTTGATGGCCTAGCGGGAGGGCCGGGGGAGCAGTACTTC.